Reported below is one T cell receptor (beta chain). What it binds is unknown. The CDR3 consists of 12 residues. In germline, CDR1 is GTSNPN, CDR2 SVGIG (reference sequence). Libraries were prepared by immunoSEQ multiplex PCR; TCRdb keeps only in-frame clonotypes and omits some of them. Here the sample spans 6,600 or so clones, 65% to 80% being singletons. The data were obtained in a study of immune evolution from preneoplasia to lung adenocarcinoma. The study's findings and limits: Top clone frequencies peaked in normal lung, apparently declining through invasive adenocarcinoma.

This clonotype was sampled from a person aged 60-79 years with lung adenocarcinoma. The chain employs TRBV30 and TRBJ2-5; the D gene is possibly TRBD2 (5 bases). The J call may be mistaken, given a closer DNA end match to TRBJ2-7. The sequencing sample was made of FFPE lung adenocarcinoma in situ tissue. CDR3 protein: CAWTRDFYEQYF. The CDR3 bases are TGTGCCTGGACTCGGGATTTCTACGAGCAGTACTTC.